What follows are 27 T cell receptor beta chains derived from one specimen sequenced in a study of blood T cell repertoires in COVID-19. Profiled with immunoSEQ multiplex PCR; TCRdb holds only in-frame clones, not every one. This table has about 440,000 clones, around 91% appearing once. Sequenced material: PBMCs or T cells enriched from blood (not recorded which). All receptors come from a young man who had recovered from COVID-19.

The gene calls are TRBV6-4 and TRBJ2-5, with 16 bases lining up with TRBD2. This CDR3 has 17 residues. V trimming: 2 bases; J trimming: 4 bases; junction bases outside the gene matches: 4. Germline V gene data show CDR1 as MRHNA and CDR2 as SNTAGT. The DNA of the CDR3 is TGTGCCAGCAGTGACCCCGGGACTAGCGGGGGGGCAGAGACCCAGTACTTC. This sequence encodes CASSDPGTSGGAETQYF.

The J gene is TRBJ1-2, the V gene TRBV19, with 7 bases identical to TRBD1. The CDR3 has 15 amino acids. The junction had 12 bases not matched to a gene; V was cut back by 5 bases and J by 6 bases. Germline V CDR1 and CDR2: LNHDA, SQIVND (reference sequence). Written as DNA, the CDR3 is TGTGCCAGTAGTCCCCAAAAACAGGGGTCCCATGGCTACACCTTC. Protein sequence: CASSPQKQGSHGYTF. Using reference TRBV19 and TRBJ1-2 for the parts outside the CDR3, the full variable domain is DGGITQSPKYLFRKEGQNVTLSCEQNLNHDAMYWYRQDPGQGLRLIYYSQIVNDFQKGDIAEGYSVSREKKESFPLTVTSAQKNPTAFYLCASSPQKQGSHGYTFGSGTRLTVV.

This chain uses TRBV28 with TRBJ2-7; D is possibly TRBD1 (5 bases). The CDR3 contains 15 residues. Germline CDR1 is MDHEN and CDR2 is SYDVKM. With 5 bases removed from V and 9 bases from J, the gap between germline ends came to 23 bases. The CDR3: CASSPLTGGSAWQYF. The CDR3 nucleotides read TGTGCCAGCAGTCCCCTCACAGGTGGGTCTGCCTGGCAGTACTTC.

The CDR3 DNA reads TGTGCCAGCAGCGTAAAAGCCGGGACCTACGAGCAGTACTTC. Translation gives CASSVKAGTYEQYF. The V gene is TRBV9, the J gene TRBJ2-7; D possibly corresponds to TRBD2 (5 bases). This CDR3 has 14 amino acids. The germline gives CDR1 SGDLS, CDR2 YYNGEE. Trimming left V 1 base short and J 2 bases short, with 10 bases between.

The chain employs TRBV20-1 and TRBJ1-2; possible D gene TRBD1, 5 bases. Trimming left V 6 bases short and J 4 bases short, with 18 bases between. CDR3 length equals 14 residues. Germline V gene data show CDR1 as DFQATT and CDR2 as SNEGSKA (reference sequence). The CDR3 DNA reads as TGCAGTGCGAGTGGTGTCAGGGATTTCTATGGCTACACCTTC. Translated: CSASGVRDFYGYTF.

The genes are TRBV9 and TRBJ1-2, with D possibly being TRBD1 (5 bases). The CDR3 has 14 amino acids. Per the germline V gene, CDR1 is SGDLS and CDR2 is YYNGEE. V was clipped by 0 bases and J by 7 bases, with 13 bases between them. The CDR3 nucleotides read TGTGCCAGCAGCGTAGGGGACGCGGGGCTTGGCTACACCTTC. It is translated as CASSVGDAGLGYTF.

The chain carries TRBV7-9 and TRBJ2-5; 10 nucleotides align to TRBD1. CDR1 is SEHNR and CDR2 is FQNEAQ in the germline V gene (reference sequence). J was trimmed by 4 bases and V by 6 bases; bases with no gene match: 17. This CDR3 region has 18 residues. CDR3 loop: CASSPEYLTGGKGETQYF. The CDR3, as DNA: TGTGCCAGCAGTCCGGAGTACCTGACAGGGGGCAAGGGAGAGACCCAGTACTTC.

The V and J genes are TRBV28 and TRBJ2-1, with D perhaps matching TRBD1 (5 bases). CDR3 length: 14 residues. V was trimmed by 4 bases and J by 6 bases, leaving 13 bases between them. Germline V lookup: CDR1 MDHEN, CDR2 SYDVKM. CDR3 sequence reads: CASSWQGGTNEQFF. The CDR3 DNA follows: TGTGCCAGCAGTTGGCAGGGTGGCACCAATGAGCAGTTCTTC. The variable domain in full, with the rest retrieved from reference TRBV28 and TRBJ2-1, is DVKVTQSSRYLVKRTGEKVFLECVQDMDHENMFWYRQDPGLGLRLIYFSYDVKMKEKGDIPEGYSVSREKKERFSLILESASTNQTSMYLCASSWQGGTNEQFFGPGTRLTVL.

This clone was found once. This rearrangement joins TRBV6-4 to TRBJ1-6, with 8 bases lining up with TRBD1. This CDR3 contains 14 residues. Germline CDR1 is MRHNA and CDR2 is SNTAGT. J was trimmed by 9 bases and V by 3 bases; bases with no gene match: 4. The CDR3 here is CASSEGQGGSPLHF. The CDR3, as DNA: TGTGCCAGCAGTGAAGGACAGGGAGGTTCACCCCTCCACTTT.

The chain couples TRBV5-1 to TRBJ2-5; 11 bases are shared with TRBD1. CDR3 length: 14 residues. V lost 7 bases to trimming and J lost 4 bases; unmatched junction nucleotides: 6. The germline gives CDR1 SGHRS, CDR2 YFSETQ. CDR3 nucleotide sequence: TGCGCCAGCGCCTTGGGGACAGGGGGAGAGACCCAGTACTTC. This encodes CASALGTGGETQYF.

The genes are TRBV5-1 and TRBJ1-2; TRBD1 agrees at 10 bases. V lost 0 bases and J lost 7; bases outside the gene matches: 6. The germline CDR1 and CDR2 sequences are SGHRS and YFSETQ. This CDR3 contains 15 residues. The CDR3, as DNA: TGCGCCAGCAGCTTGGAGGTGACAGGGGGCTTTGGCTACACCTTC. As protein: CASSLEVTGGFGYTF.

This chain links TRBV5-1 with TRBJ2-7, with TRBD1 matching 9 bases. Germline V gives CDR1 SGHRS, CDR2 YFSETQ. CDR3 length: 15 residues. V shed 0 bases and J 5 bases; nucleotides not matched to a gene: 6. CDR3 in amino acids: CASSLGPGQGNEQYF. CDR3 DNA sequence: TGCGCCAGCAGCTTGGGGCCGGGACAGGGAAACGAGCAGTACTTC.

The V and J genes are TRBV6-5 and TRBJ1-6; D not certain. V was pared by 2 bases and J by 10 bases, with 12 bases between. Germline CDR1 reads MNHEY; CDR2 reads SVGAGI. This CDR3 is 14 amino acids long. The CDR3: CASSYQFSNSPLHF. The CDR3 nucleotides read TGTGCCAGCAGTTACCAGTTTTCCAACTCACCCCTCCACTTT.

This chain connects TRBV19 to TRBJ1-2; 10 positions agree with TRBD1. Germline CDR1 reads LNHDA; CDR2 reads SQIVND (reference sequence). V lost 11 bases, J lost 1 base, and 4 bases stayed unmatched. The CDR3 sequence is 13 residues long. DNA for the CDR3: TGTGCCGTCGGGACAGGGGTTAACTATGGCTACACCTTC. Translating gives CAVGTGVNYGYTF.

V gene TRBV7-3 combines with J gene TRBJ2-2; TRBD1 matches 10 bases. The length of the CDR3 is 16 residues. Germline V lookup: CDR1 SGHTA, CDR2 FQGTGA. The junction had 6 bases not matched to a gene; V was cut back by 5 bases and J by 3 bases. The CDR3 spells CASSLRDRGYTGELFF. CDR3 nucleotide sequence: TGTGCCAGCAGCCTCAGGGACAGGGGCTACACCGGGGAGCTGTTTTTT.

The CDR3 protein is CASSPTSGRGDTQYF. In nucleotides, the CDR3 is TGTGCCAGCAGCCCGACTAGCGGGAGGGGGGATACGCAGTATTTT. The chain links TRBV6-4 to TRBJ2-3; 14 bases match TRBD2. The germline gives CDR1 MRHNA, CDR2 SNTAGT. This CDR3 contains 15 residues. V shed 6 bases and J 6 bases; nucleotides not matched to a gene: 5.

A single count supports this clone. The chain recombines TRBV9 with TRBJ2-4, with D perhaps matching TRBD2 (6 bases). The CDR3 has 15 amino acids. Germline V CDR1 and CDR2: SGDLS, YYNGEE. The V end lost 1 base, the J end lost 2 bases, and 10 bases lay between the germline ends. The CDR3 sequence: CASSVTSSPKNIQYF. The CDR3 DNA follows: TGTGCCAGCAGCGTAACTAGCTCCCCCAAAAACATTCAGTACTTC. Looking up the rest from reference TRBV9 and TRBJ2-4 gives the full variable domain: DSGVTQTPKHLITATGQRVTLRCSPRSGDLSVYWYQQSLDQGLQFLIQYYNGEERAKGNILERFSAQQFPDLHSELNLSSLELGDSALYFCASSVTSSPKNIQYFGAGTRLSVL.

The CDR3 reads CASSEGDLSYEQYF. CDR3 sequence (DNA): TGTGCCAGCAGTGAAGGGGACTTATCCTACGAGCAGTACTTC. V is TRBV6-1 and J is TRBJ2-7, with a possible D match to TRBD2 (6 bases). Trimming left V 1 base short and J 1 base short, with 8 bases between. The CDR3 has 14 amino acids. Germline loops: CDR1 MNHNS, CDR2 SASEGT.

The rearrangement joins TRBV5-5 to TRBJ2-3; tentative D call: TRBD1 (5 bases). V was cut by 2 bases and J by 5 bases, with 15 bases left in between. This CDR3 spans 15 amino acids. CDR1 and CDR2 (germline): SGHKS, YYEKEE (reference sequence). CDR3 amino acids: CASSFPGLSRDTQYF. The CDR3 DNA reads TGTGCCAGCAGCTTCCCAGGGTTGTCCCGAGATACGCAGTATTTT.

The rearrangement uses TRBV7-2 and TRBJ2-3, with a weak D call TRBD1 (5 bases). The CDR3 loop spans 12 amino acids. Germline assignment: CDR1 SGHTA and CDR2 FQGNSA. V was pared by 8 bases and J by 2 bases, with 8 bases between. The CDR3 DNA reads TGTGCCAGCGGCGGACACACAGATACGCAGTATTTT. The encoded protein is CASGGHTDTQYF. Combining the CDR3 with reference TRBV7-2 and TRBJ2-3 gives the whole variable domain GAGVSQSPSNKVTEKGKDVELRCDPISGHTALYWYRQSLGQGLEFLIYFQGNSAPDKSGLPSDRFSAERTGGSVSTLTIQRTQQEDSAVYLCASGGHTDTQYFGPGTRLTVL.

This chain joins TRBV14 and TRBJ1-1; D gene ambiguous. Germline values: CDR1 SGHDN, CDR2 FVKESK. V shed 0 bases and J shed 5 bases, with 13 bases lying between them. The CDR3 extends over 15 amino acids. CDR3 sequence (DNA): TGTGCCAGCAGCCAAGATTGGGCGTTGTATACTGAAGCTTTCTTT. It specifies CASSQDWALYTEAFF.

Concerning this clone itself: Other nucleotide sequences from this sample produce the same CDR3. The chain uses TRBV12-3 or TRBV12-4 and TRBJ1-1; D is perhaps TRBD1 (6 bases). The V end was cut by 6 bases, the J end by 1 base, with 9 bases between. CDR3 size: 13 residues. The CDR3 nucleotides are TGTGCCAGCAGCCGGGGACAGAACACTGAAGCTTTCTTT. It encodes CASSRGQNTEAFF.

This clone showed up just once. For the CDR3, the DNA is TGCGCCAGCAGACACAGTAACACTGAAGCTTTCTTT. It specifies CASRHSNTEAFF. V usage is TRBV5-1 and J usage is TRBJ1-1; D is uncertain. V dropped 5 bases and J dropped 2 bases, with 7 bases sitting between them. Germline assignment: CDR1 SGHRS and CDR2 YFSETQ. The CDR3 sequence is 12 residues long.

The chain couples TRBV7-2 to TRBJ1-1; the D gene is possibly TRBD1 (6 bases). This CDR3 comprises 14 residues. Germline CDR1 SGHTA, CDR2 FQGNSA. The V and J ends lost 1 base and 4 bases respectively, with 10 bases between them. In DNA, the CDR3 is TGTGCCAGCAGCTTAGTATCAGGGGCCACTGAAGCTTTCTTT. This encodes CASSLVSGATEAFF.

The count of this clone is one. The J gene is TRBJ2-2, the V gene TRBV9; 12 bases fit TRBD2. Per germline, CDR1 SGDLS and CDR2 YYNGEE. J was trimmed by 7 bases and V by 4 bases; bases with no gene match: 8. This CDR3 has 16 amino acids. The CDR3 loop reads CASSTSSGRGVGELFF. CDR3 in DNA: TGTGCCAGCAGCACCTCTAGCGGGAGGGGAGTCGGGGAGCTGTTTTTT.

The chain carries TRBV28 and TRBJ1-5; TRBD1 matches 7 bases. There are 17 residues in the CDR3. The ends lost 7 bases at V and 3 bases at J; junction bases unmatched: 15. Per the germline V gene, CDR1 is MDHEN and CDR2 is SYDVKM. This CDR3 is CASTPSSGTVANQPQHF. The DNA of the CDR3 is TGTGCCAGCACACCGAGCTCCGGGACAGTGGCCAATCAGCCCCAGCATTTT. Variable domain in full (rest from reference TRBV28 and TRBJ1-5): DVKVTQSSRYLVKRTGEKVFLECVQDMDHENMFWYRQDPGLGLRLIYFSYDVKMKEKGDIPEGYSVSREKKERFSLILESASTNQTSMYLCASTPSSGTVANQPQHFGDGTRLSIL.

The chain recombines TRBV18 with TRBJ2-3, with 8 bases fitting TRBD2. Germline CDR1 and CDR2: KGHSH and LQKENI. The CDR3 contains 16 residues. The V gene end was trimmed by 1 base and the J gene end by 3 bases; junction bases not matched to a gene: 6. CDR3 amino acids: CASSPLSGIGTDTQYF. In DNA form, the CDR3 reads TGTGCCAGCTCACCACTTAGCGGGATTGGTACAGATACGCAGTATTTT.